The present TCR beta chain was sequenced within a study of cytomegalovirus exposure and HLA in healthy donors. Study results and limitations: When analyzed later, a missense DCLRE1C variant was found to be linked to TCR beta V- and J-gene trimming.

With respect to this clone: Its matching antigen is unknown.

The CDR3 contains 14 residues. Trimming took 0 bases from V and 2 from J, leaving 7 bases between them. Germline assignment: CDR1 MNHEY and CDR2 SMNVEV (reference sequence). The primer mix had 60 Vbeta and 13 Jbeta primers. Profiling relied on immunoSEQ multiplex PCR, and the TCRdb table lists in-frame clones only, not all of them. Counted here are under 70,000 clones, around 77% occurring once; the ten biggest clones make up approximately 4.7%. Specimen: PBMCs. The clonotype comes from a male donor in good health and CMV-seropositive. V usage is TRBV27 and J usage is TRBJ1-2; D is perhaps TRBD1 (5 bases). The CDR3 region has the DNA TGTGCCAGCAGTTTATCGGACACCAACTATGGCTACACCTTC. Translated, it gives CASSLSDTNYGYTF.